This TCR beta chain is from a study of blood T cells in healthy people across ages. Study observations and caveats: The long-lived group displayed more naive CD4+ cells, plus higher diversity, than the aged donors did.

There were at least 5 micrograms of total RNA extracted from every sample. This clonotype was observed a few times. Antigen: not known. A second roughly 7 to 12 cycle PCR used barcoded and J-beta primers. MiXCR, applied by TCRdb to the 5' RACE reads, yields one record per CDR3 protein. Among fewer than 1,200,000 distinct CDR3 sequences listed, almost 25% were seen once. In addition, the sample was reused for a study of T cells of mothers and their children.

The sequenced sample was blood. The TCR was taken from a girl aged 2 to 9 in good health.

CDR3 residues: CASSLQGLEQYF. The CDR3 nucleotides read TGTGCCAGCAGTTTGCAGGGTCTCGAGCAGTACTTC. This rearrangement joins TRBV27 to TRBJ2-1, with a weak D call TRBD1 (5 bases). With the DNA end fitting TRBJ2-7 better, the J assignment may be wrong. The CDR3 is 12 residues long. The germline V gene encodes CDR1 MNHEY and CDR2 SMNVEV (reference sequence).